Included here is one TCR beta chain sequence, with context. As yet, its antigen is unknown. TCRdb's table, derived via immunoSEQ multiplex PCR, lists solely in-frame clones and lacks some. Here the sample spans 40,000 to 50,000 clones, about 91% being singletons. The record originates from a study of OX40 agonist ivuxolimab in advanced cancers. The wider study: Patients were roughly 83% male with ages about 23 to 79, mean about 65.

CDR1 is SGDLS and CDR2 is YYNGEE in the germline V gene. The V and J ends lost 4 bases and 4 bases respectively, with 15 bases between them. The CDR3 runs to 15 residues. Study-wide results and limits: The authors also found low normalized T-cell clonal expansion in some nonresponders. The CD4+ and CD8+ T cells in the blood had expanded clonally by week 6 at 0.1 to 3.0 mg/kg.

The source material was CD4+ or CD8+ T cells sorted from blood, sampled in a trial of the OX40 agonist ivuxolimab. J is TRBJ2-1 and V is TRBV9; D gene ambiguous. The clonotype comes from an adult with an advanced solid tumor such as melanoma, head and neck, liver or kidney cancer. CDR3 DNA sequence: TGTGCCAGCAGCCCCGAAGGCACCTTATACAATGAGCAGTTCTTC. Protein sequence: CASSPEGTLYNEQFF.